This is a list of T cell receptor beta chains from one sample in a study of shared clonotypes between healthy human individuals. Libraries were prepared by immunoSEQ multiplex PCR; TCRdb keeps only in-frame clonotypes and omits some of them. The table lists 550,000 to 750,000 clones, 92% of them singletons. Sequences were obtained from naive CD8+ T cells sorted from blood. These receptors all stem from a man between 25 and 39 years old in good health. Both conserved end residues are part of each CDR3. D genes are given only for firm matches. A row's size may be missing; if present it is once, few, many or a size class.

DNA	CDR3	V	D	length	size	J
TGTGCCAGCAGCACCACCACTAGCGGGAGAACGGGCAATGAGCAGTTCTTC	CASSTTTSGRTGNEQFF	TRBV7-9	TRBD2	17	-	TRBJ2-1
TGTGCCAGCAGTTCCCAAGATACGCAGTATTTT	CASSSQDTQYF	TRBV7-9	-	11	few	TRBJ2-3
TGCAGCGTCGAGGACACCTACGAACAGTACTTC	CSVEDTYEQYF	TRBV29-1	-	11	-	TRBJ2-7
TGCGCCAGCAGCCTTGAGAGTAGCGGGAGGGCCTCATCAGATACGCAGTATTTT	CASSLESSGRASSDTQYF	TRBV5-1	TRBD2	18	once	TRBJ2-3
TGTGCCAGCAGCCTAGGACAGGGGTATTATGGCTACACCTTC	CASSLGQGYYGYTF	TRBV6-5	TRBD1	14	-	TRBJ1-2
TGTGCCAGCAGCTGGGACAGGCTGAACCAAGAGACCCAGTACTTC	CASSWDRLNQETQYF	TRBV5-4	TRBD1	15	-	TRBJ2-5
TGTGCCTGGAGTCCGCGCGGAGGGACTGAAGCTTTCTTT	CAWSPRGGTEAFF	TRBV30	-	13	-	TRBJ1-1
TGTGCTAGCAGCCCGGAGGGCTCTAACACCGGGGAGCTGTTTTTT	CASSPEGSNTGELFF	TRBV7-7	-	15	-	TRBJ2-2
TGTGCCAGCAGCAAAATCCTCGGGGACTACCGGGACGAGTGCTGGGAGCAGTACTTC	CASSKILGDYRDECWEQYF	TRBV21-1	-	19	-	TRBJ2-7
TGTGCCAGCGAGCGGGAGAGCACAGATACGCAGTATTTT	CASERESTDTQYF	TRBV5-4	TRBD2	13	-	TRBJ2-3
TGTGCCAGCAGTCGCTACGGATTCACAGATACGCAGTATTTT	CASSRYGFTDTQYF	TRBV27	-	14	-	TRBJ2-3
TGTGCCAGCAGTTTATCGACGCTGGCAACCTACGAGCAGTACTTC	CASSLSTLATYEQYF	TRBV28	-	15	-	TRBJ2-7
TGTGCCAGTAGTAAGCGGGAGAGCTCCTACGAGCAGTACTTC	CASSKRESSYEQYF	TRBV19	TRBD2	14	-	TRBJ2-7
TGTGCCAGCAGCTCCGGACAGGGGTTGAACACTGAAGCTTTCTTT	CASSSGQGLNTEAFF	TRBV7-6	TRBD1	15	-	TRBJ1-1
TGTGCCAGCAGTTTAGTCAGCGGAACAAACTCCTACGAGCAGTACTTC	CASSLVSGTNSYEQYF	TRBV28	-	16	once	TRBJ2-7